These 5 T cell receptor beta chains share one sample of origin, sequenced in a study of T cell changes during pregnancy in multiple sclerosis. TCRdb's table, derived via immunoSEQ multiplex PCR, lists solely in-frame clones and lacks some. The table lists roughly 87,000 clones, approximately 92% of them singletons. The source material was peripheral blood, sampled in the third trimester of pregnancy. These receptors all come from a female donor in good health, enrolled as a control in a pregnancy study.

Here the CDR3 DNA reads TGTGCCAGCAGCTTGGGAGAAGGCACAGATACGCAGTATTTT. This translates into CASSLGEGTDTQYF. The rearrangement links TRBV7-2 to TRBJ2-3; D is perhaps TRBD2 (5 bases). The CDR3 has 14 residues. Trimming left V 3 bases short and J 1 base short, with 8 bases between. Germline CDR1 reads SGHTA; CDR2 reads FQGNSA. Full variable domain (remainder filled in from reference TRBV7-2 and TRBJ2-3): GAGVSQSPSNKVTEKGKDVELRCDPISGHTALYWYRQSLGQGLEFLIYFQGNSAPDKSGLPSDRFSAERTGGSVSTLTIQRTQQEDSAVYLCASSLGEGTDTQYFGPGTRLTVL.

The CDR3 reads CAIRRGTGFTDTQYF. CDR3 coding DNA: TGTGCCATCAGACGAGGGACAGGGTTCACAGATACGCAGTATTTT. The chain combines TRBV10-3 with TRBJ2-3; 9 bases line up with TRBD1. The CDR3 is 15 amino acids. Losses at the gene ends were 6 bases for V and 2 bases for J; bases not matched to a gene: 6. CDR1 and CDR2 (germline): ENHRY, SYGVKD.

In this sample, this clone turned up once. The rearrangement joins TRBV28 to TRBJ1-1; D is unresolved. V was clipped by 5 bases and J by 4 bases, with 17 bases between them. Per the germline V gene, CDR1 is MDHEN and CDR2 is SYDVKM. The CDR3 length is 15 residues. CDR3 DNA sequence: TGTGCCAGCAGTATCGCCTCGGGAGGGCCCACTGAAGCTTTCTTT. Translated, it gives CASSIASGGPTEAFF.

The V call is TRBV5-1, the J call TRBJ2-2; the match to TRBD2 covers 8 bases. The CDR3 contains 15 residues. Germline CDR1 is SGHRS and CDR2 is YFSETQ. Trimming cost V 0 bases and J 4 bases; bases outside gene matches: 2. Here the CDR3 reads CASSLGTSGTGELFF. Written as DNA, the CDR3 is TGCGCCAGCAGCTTGGGAACTAGCGGCACCGGGGAGCTGTTTTTT.

In nucleotides, the CDR3 is TGCGCCAGCAGCTTGGAGGGGATTGCAACTAATGAAAAACTGTTTTTT. Its protein is CASSLEGIATNEKLFF. V gene TRBV5-1 combines with J gene TRBJ1-4, with D possibly TRBD1 on 5 matching bases. Germline V CDR1 and CDR2: SGHRS, YFSETQ. The V and J ends lost 0 bases and 0 bases respectively, with 9 bases between them. CDR3 size: 16 residues. Full variable domain (remainder filled in from reference TRBV5-1 and TRBJ1-4): KAGVTQTPRYLIKTRGQQVTLSCSPISGHRSVSWYQQTPGQGLQFLFEYFSETQRNKGNFPGRFSGRQFSNSRSEMNVSTLELGDSALYLCASSLEGIATNEKLFFGSGTQLSVL.